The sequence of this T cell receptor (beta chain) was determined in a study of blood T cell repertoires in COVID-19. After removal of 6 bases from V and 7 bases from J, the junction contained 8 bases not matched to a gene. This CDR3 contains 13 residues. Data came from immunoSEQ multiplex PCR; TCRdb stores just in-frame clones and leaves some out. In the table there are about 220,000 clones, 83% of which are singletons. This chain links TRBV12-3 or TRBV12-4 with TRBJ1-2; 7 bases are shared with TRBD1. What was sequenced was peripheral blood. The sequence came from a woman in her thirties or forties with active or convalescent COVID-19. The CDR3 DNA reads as TGTGCCAGCAGCTTTACAGGGGCGGGTGGCTACACCTTC. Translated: CASSFTGAGGYTF.